This T cell receptor (beta chain) was recovered during a study of cytotoxic CD8 clonotypes in ibrutinib-treated CLL. Germline V gene sequence: CDR1 SGHTA, CDR2 FQGNSA. The ends lost 2 bases at V and 7 bases at J; junction bases unmatched: 8. The CDR3 spans 15 residues. About this clone: Its antigen is still unknown.

TCR beta libraries used 2 to 2.5 micrograms of genomic DNA from cryopreserved PBMCs. Sequencing was designed to attain a depth spanning 1 in 200,000 to 1 in 1 million T cells. The table came from immunoSEQ multiplex PCR; TCRdb's copy has only in-frame clones and leaves some out. The sample contains around 160,000 clones, more than 70% of which appear only once. Study conclusions and caveats: Sampling schedules were unmatched across sustained-remission and progressing patients. Public clonotypes showed up rarely, and on treatment they shrank or held steady.

The gene calls are TRBV7-2 and TRBJ2-1, with TRBD2 identical over 7 bases. This receptor was identified in a human donor with chronic lymphocytic leukemia. Sequencing was performed on PBMCs, taken at disease progression, from a patient treated with ibrutinib. The CDR3 loop is CASSLSSGIINEQFF. The CDR3 DNA is TGTGCCAGCAGCTTAAGCAGCGGGATTATTAATGAGCAGTTCTTC.